This passage covers 14 T cell receptor beta chains from one sample sequenced in a study of shared clonotypes between healthy human individuals. Assay used: immunoSEQ multiplex PCR; TCRdb lists only in-frame clones, some missing. This sample has 470,000 or so clones; 81% occur once, and the top ten carry 10% to 15%. The material sequenced was PBMCs. The receptors stem from a woman aged 40 to 50 in good health. Some clones in this sample may be carry-over from other donors' samples.

The rearrangement uses TRBV29-1 and TRBJ1-1, with 9 bases identical to TRBD1. Per the germline V gene, CDR1 is SQVTM and CDR2 is ANQGSEA. The CDR3 consists of 15 residues. Unmatched junction bases numbered 12, after V lost 6 bases and J lost 4 bases. The DNA for the CDR3 is TGCAGCGTAGTGGGACAGGGAGTATCGGCCACTGAAGCTTTCTTT. This sequence encodes CSVVGQGVSATEAFF.

This clone was seen just once. The rearrangement links TRBV28 to TRBJ2-7; D remains unclear. Trimming removed 1 base at V and 0 bases at J, with 10 bases between. The CDR3 runs 15 residues. Per germline, CDR1 MDHEN and CDR2 SYDVKM. CDR3 residues: CASSLLGLGSYEQYF. The CDR3 region has the DNA TGTGCCAGCAGTTTATTAGGGTTAGGCTCCTACGAGCAGTACTTC.

This clone was seen a few times. The chain is built from TRBV11-2 and TRBJ2-5; D is uncertain. CDR1 and CDR2 (germline): SGHAT, FQNNGV. Trimming cost V 4 bases and J 1 base, with 1 base left between them. The CDR3 covers 11 residues. The CDR3 DNA reads as TGTGCCAGCAGCTCCCAAGAGACCCAGTACTTC. It yields the protein CASSSQETQYF.

This clone was counted many times. The chain has TRBV5-1 and TRBJ2-1, with a weak D call TRBD2 (5 bases). The germline V gene encodes CDR1 SGHRS and CDR2 YFSETQ. The CDR3 totals 15 residues. Trimming took 0 bases from V and 7 from J, leaving 14 bases between them. In DNA form, the CDR3 reads TGCGCCAGCAGCTTGGTCGAGGGCAGTCGGAATGAGCAGTTCTTC. This sequence encodes CASSLVEGSRNEQFF.

This clone was recorded a few times. V and J are TRBV7-8 and TRBJ2-7; D is ambiguous. CDR1 SGHVS and CDR2 FQNEAQ come from the germline V gene. The CDR3 spans 15 residues. V lost 5 bases, J lost 0 bases, and 14 bases lay in between. The CDR3 region is CASSPDTSFSYEQYF. In DNA form, the CDR3 reads TGTGCCAGCAGCCCCGACACCTCCTTCTCCTACGAGCAGTACTTC.

The J gene is TRBJ1-2, the V gene TRBV6-1; 7 nucleotides line up with TRBD1. CDR1 MNHNS and CDR2 SASEGT come from the germline V gene. Trimming cost V 4 bases and J 3 bases; bases outside gene matches: 11. This CDR3 contains 16 residues. The CDR3 sequence: CASSGAWRQGDYGYTF. The CDR3 DNA reads as TGTGCCAGCAGTGGGGCGTGGCGCCAGGGGGACTATGGCTACACCTTC.

V and J are TRBV2 and TRBJ2-1, with D perhaps assigned TRBD1 or TRBD2 (5 bases each). The CDR3 has 14 amino acids. The germline V gene has CDR1 SNHLY and CDR2 FYNNEI. V lost 2 bases and J 9 bases, leaving 14 bases between the germline ends. The CDR3 sequence: CASSELGVEGEQFF. In nucleotides, the CDR3 is TGTGCCAGCAGTGAATTGGGGGTAGAAGGTGAGCAGTTCTTC.

The gene calls are TRBV7-8 and TRBJ2-1; the match to TRBD2 covers 9 bases. The CDR3 covers 18 residues. J was trimmed by 6 bases and V by 2 bases; bases with no gene match: 14. Germline V gene sequence: CDR1 SGHVS, CDR2 FQNEAQ. CDR3 nucleotides: TGTGCCAGCAGCTTAAAGGCCCTAGTAGCGGGAGTTTCCAATGAGCAGTTCTTC. Translating gives CASSLKALVAGVSNEQFF.

The V and J genes are TRBV7-9 and TRBJ2-7; 7 nucleotides match TRBD1. V gave up 4 bases and J gave up 2 bases; unmatched junction bases: 8. From germline, CDR1 is SEHNR and CDR2 FQNEAQ (reference sequence). The length of the CDR3 is 15 residues. The CDR3: CASSYYRDRAYEQYF. The CDR3 DNA reads TGTGCCAGCAGCTACTACCGGGACAGAGCCTACGAGCAGTACTTC. Complete variable domain (other parts from reference TRBV7-9 and TRBJ2-7): DTGVSQNPRHKITKRGQNVTFRCDPISEHNRLYWYRQTLGQGPEFLTYFQNEAQLEKSRLLSDRFSAERPKGSFSTLEIQRTEQGDSAMYLCASSYYRDRAYEQYFGPGTRLTVT.

The chain carries TRBV18 and TRBJ2-3; tentatively, D is TRBD1 (5 bases). The germline gives CDR1 KGHSH, CDR2 LQKENI. The CDR3 has 13 residues. Trimming pared 6 bases from V and 6 bases from J, leaving 13 bases between. Here the CDR3 DNA reads TGTGCCAGCTCCCCAACAGGTTTCGATACGCAGTATTTT. This sequence encodes CASSPTGFDTQYF.

Details on this clone: An end of the junction differs from the germline gene, which may be a read error. The chain has TRBV7-7 and TRBJ1-3, with a possible D match to TRBD1 (5 bases). CDR3 length: 16 amino acids. CDR1 and CDR2 (germline): SSHAT, FNYEAQ (reference sequence). DNA of the CDR3: TGTGCTAGCAGCTTGGGACCGACCAGCTCTGGAAACACCATATATTTT. Translating gives CASSLGPTSSGNTIYF.

The rearrangement joins TRBV27 to TRBJ2-7; TRBD2 agrees at 8 bases. J lost 0 bases, V lost 5 bases, and 6 bases had no gene match. Germline V lookup: CDR1 MNHEY, CDR2 SMNVEV (reference sequence). The CDR3 length is 15 residues. CDR3 nucleotide sequence: TGTGCCAGCAGTGGCGCGGGAGGTTACTCCTACGAGCAGTACTTC. Protein product: CASSGAGGYSYEQYF.

About this clone itself: A single base is all that separates this from a far larger clone, so a read error is likely. In the same sample, other DNA sequences code for this CDR3. The chain joins TRBV30 to TRBJ2-7, with D unclear. The CDR3 has 11 amino acids. CDR1 and CDR2 (germline): GTSNPN, SVGIG (reference sequence). The CDR3 bases are TGTGCCTGGAGCGACACCTATGAGCAGTACTTC. Amino acids: CAWSDTYEQYF.

The chain couples TRBV29-1 to TRBJ2-2, with 12 bases fitting TRBD1. The CDR3 is 16 residues long. Trimming cost V 5 bases and J 4 bases; bases outside gene matches: 8. Germline V gene data show CDR1 as SQVTM and CDR2 as ANQGSEA. The CDR3 reads CSVYTGTGGITGELFF. CDR3 DNA sequence: TGCAGCGTTTATACCGGGACAGGGGGCATCACCGGGGAGCTGTTTTTT.